This T cell receptor (beta chain) was documented in a study of cytomegalovirus exposure and HLA in healthy donors. Researchers ran the PCR with 60 Vbeta and 13 Jbeta primers. Assay used: immunoSEQ multiplex PCR; TCRdb lists only in-frame clones, some missing. The repertoire holds hundreds of thousands of clones, with 70% to 85% as singletons. Germline CDR1 and CDR2: ENHRY and SYGVKD. V dropped 2 bases and J dropped 0 bases, with 5 bases sitting between them. This CDR3 is 14 amino acids long. Healthy bone marrow donors made up the donors. The chain links TRBV10-3 to TRBJ2-1, with D unresolved. Material for sequencing was PBMCs. The sequence was collected from a woman aged 60-70 years in good health and CMV-seropositive. This CDR3 reads CAISEGHSYNEQFF. CDR3 bases: TGTGCCATCAGTGAGGGGCACTCCTACAATGAGCAGTTCTTC.